What follows describes a single T cell receptor beta chain. The target antigen is unknown. The entry originates in a study of response to subunit inactivated influenza vaccine. J lost 4 bases, V lost 7 bases, and 3 bases had no gene match. CDR3 length: 15 residues. Broader study findings: Authors proposed each seasonal influenza vaccination draws in few new T cells.

TCRdb redid the calling of the RT-PCR reads with MiXCR, one entry per CDR3 protein. The data hold hundreds of thousands of distinct CDR3 sequences, with 15% to 17% observed a single time. This sequence was found in a man aged 50 to 59 who received an inactivated influenza vaccine. The V call is TRBV12-3 or TRBV12-4, the J call TRBJ2-2; the match to TRBD2 covers 13 bases. The specimen comprised PBMCs from blood, sampled about 12 days after vaccination. This chain's CDR3 is CASTGLAGVTGELFF. Written as DNA, the CDR3 is TGTGCCAGCACCGGACTAGCGGGGGTCACCGGGGAGCTGTTTTTT.